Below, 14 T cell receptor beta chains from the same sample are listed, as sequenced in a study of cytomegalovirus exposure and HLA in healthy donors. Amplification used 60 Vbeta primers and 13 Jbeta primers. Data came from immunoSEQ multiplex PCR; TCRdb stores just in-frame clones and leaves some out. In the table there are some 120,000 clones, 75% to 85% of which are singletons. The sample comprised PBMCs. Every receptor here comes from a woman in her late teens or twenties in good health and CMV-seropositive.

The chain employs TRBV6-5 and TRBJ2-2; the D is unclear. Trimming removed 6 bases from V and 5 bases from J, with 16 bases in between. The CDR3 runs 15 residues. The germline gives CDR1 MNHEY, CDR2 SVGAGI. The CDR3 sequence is CASSYQSRGTGELFF. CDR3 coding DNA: TGTGCCAGCAGCTATCAGTCGCGCGGTACCGGGGAGCTGTTTTTT.

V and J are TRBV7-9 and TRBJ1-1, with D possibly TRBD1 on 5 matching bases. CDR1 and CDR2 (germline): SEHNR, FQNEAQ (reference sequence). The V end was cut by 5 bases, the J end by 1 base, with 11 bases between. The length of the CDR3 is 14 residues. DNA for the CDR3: TGTGCCAGCAGCATCGGACACGGGAACACTGAAGCTTTCTTT. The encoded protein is CASSIGHGNTEAFF.

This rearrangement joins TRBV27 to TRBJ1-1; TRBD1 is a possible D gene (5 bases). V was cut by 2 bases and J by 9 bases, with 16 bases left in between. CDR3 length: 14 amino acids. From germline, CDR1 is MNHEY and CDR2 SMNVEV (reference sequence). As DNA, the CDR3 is TGTGCCAGCAGTTTAACGGGCGGGGCGGATCAAGCTTTCTTT. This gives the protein CASSLTGGADQAFF.

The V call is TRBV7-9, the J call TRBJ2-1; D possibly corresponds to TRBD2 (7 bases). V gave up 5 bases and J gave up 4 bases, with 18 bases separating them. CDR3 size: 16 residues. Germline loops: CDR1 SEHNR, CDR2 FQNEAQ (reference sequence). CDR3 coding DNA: TGTGCCAGCAGCCCTCCGGGGAGGGGGAGGTACAATGAGCAGTTCTTC. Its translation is CASSPPGRGRYNEQFF. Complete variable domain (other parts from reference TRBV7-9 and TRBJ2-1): DTGVSQNPRHKITKRGQNVTFRCDPISEHNRLYWYRQTLGQGPEFLTYFQNEAQLEKSRLLSDRFSAERPKGSFSTLEIQRTEQGDSAMYLCASSPPGRGRYNEQFFGPGTRLTVL.

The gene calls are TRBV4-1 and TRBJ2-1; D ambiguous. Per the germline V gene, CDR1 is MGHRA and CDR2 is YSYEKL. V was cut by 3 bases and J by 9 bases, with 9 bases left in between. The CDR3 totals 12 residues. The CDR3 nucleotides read TGCGCCAGCAGCCAGGGCGTAACTGAGCAGTTCTTC. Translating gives CASSQGVTEQFF.

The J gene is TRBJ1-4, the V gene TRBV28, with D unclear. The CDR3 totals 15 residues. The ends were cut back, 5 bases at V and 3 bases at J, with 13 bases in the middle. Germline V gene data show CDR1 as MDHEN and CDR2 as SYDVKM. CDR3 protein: CASSILGRANEKLFF. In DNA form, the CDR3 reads TGTGCCAGCAGTATATTGGGGAGGGCTAATGAAAAACTGTTTTTT.

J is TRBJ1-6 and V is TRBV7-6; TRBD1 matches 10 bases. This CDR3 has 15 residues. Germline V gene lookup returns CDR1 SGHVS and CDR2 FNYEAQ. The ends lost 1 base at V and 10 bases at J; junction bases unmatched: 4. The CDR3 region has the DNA TGTGCCAGCAGCTTAGGCGGGACAGGGGAGTCACCCCTCCACTTT. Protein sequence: CASSLGGTGESPLHF.

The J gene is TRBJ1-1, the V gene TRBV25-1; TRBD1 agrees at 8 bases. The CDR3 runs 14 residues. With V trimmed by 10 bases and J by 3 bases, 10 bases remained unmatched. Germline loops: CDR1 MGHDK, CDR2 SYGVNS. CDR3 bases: TGTGCCACCACGCTCGACAGGGGAGACACTGAAGCTTTCTTT. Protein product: CATTLDRGDTEAFF.

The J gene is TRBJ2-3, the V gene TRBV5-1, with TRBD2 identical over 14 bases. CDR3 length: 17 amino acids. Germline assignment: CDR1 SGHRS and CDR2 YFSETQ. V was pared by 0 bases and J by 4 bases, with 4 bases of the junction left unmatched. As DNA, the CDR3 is TGCGCCAGCAGCTTGGGACTAGCGGGGGGGCGTCCAGATACGCAGTATTTT. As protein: CASSLGLAGGRPDTQYF.

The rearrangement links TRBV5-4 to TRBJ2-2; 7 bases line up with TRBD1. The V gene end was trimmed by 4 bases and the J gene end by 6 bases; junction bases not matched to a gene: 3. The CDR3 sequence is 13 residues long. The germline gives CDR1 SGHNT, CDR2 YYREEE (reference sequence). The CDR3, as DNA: TGTGCCAGCAGCCCAACAGGGGCCGGGGAGCTGTTTTTT. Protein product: CASSPTGAGELFF.

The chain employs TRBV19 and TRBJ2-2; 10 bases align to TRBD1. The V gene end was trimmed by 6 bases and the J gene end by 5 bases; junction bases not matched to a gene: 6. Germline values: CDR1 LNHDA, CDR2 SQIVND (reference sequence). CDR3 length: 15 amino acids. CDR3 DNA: TGTGCCAGTAGACAACCGGGACAGGGGACCGGGGAGCTGTTTTTT. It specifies CASRQPGQGTGELFF.

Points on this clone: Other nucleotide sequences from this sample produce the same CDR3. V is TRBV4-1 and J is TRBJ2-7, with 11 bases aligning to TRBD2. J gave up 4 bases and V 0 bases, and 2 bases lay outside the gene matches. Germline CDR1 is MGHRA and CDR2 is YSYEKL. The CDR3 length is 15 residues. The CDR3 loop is CASSQEGTSGYEQYF. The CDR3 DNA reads TGCGCCAGCAGCCAAGAGGGGACTAGCGGATACGAGCAGTACTTC.

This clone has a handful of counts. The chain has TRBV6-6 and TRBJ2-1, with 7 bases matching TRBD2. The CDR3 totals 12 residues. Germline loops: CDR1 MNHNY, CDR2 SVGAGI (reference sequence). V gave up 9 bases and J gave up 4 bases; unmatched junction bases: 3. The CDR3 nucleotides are TGTGCCAGTGGGGGGGGGTACAATGAGCAGTTCTTC. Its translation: CASGGGYNEQFF.

This CDR3 reads CASTETTGNTIYF. The CDR3 DNA sequence: TGTGCCAGCACCGAAACTACTGGAAACACCATATATTTT. The chain uses TRBV6-1 and TRBJ1-3; D ambiguous. This CDR3 comprises 13 residues. Germline V gene sequence: CDR1 MNHNS, CDR2 SASEGT. V was shortened by 7 bases and J by 2 bases, with 9 bases between the two germline ends.